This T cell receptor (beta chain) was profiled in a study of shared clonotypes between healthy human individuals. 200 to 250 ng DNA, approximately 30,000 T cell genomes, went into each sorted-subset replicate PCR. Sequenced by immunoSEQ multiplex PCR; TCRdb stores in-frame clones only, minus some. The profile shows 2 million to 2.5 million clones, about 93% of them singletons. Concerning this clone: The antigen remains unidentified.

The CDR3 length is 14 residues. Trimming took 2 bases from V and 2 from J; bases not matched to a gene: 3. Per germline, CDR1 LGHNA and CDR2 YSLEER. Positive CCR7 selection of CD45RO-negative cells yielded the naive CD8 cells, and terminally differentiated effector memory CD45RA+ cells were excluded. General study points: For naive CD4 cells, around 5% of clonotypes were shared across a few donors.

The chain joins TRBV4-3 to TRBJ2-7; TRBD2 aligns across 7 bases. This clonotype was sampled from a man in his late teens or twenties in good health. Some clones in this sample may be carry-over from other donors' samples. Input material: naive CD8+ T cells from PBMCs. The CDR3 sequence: CASSQRAGAYEQYF. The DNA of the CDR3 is TGCGCCAGCAGCCAAAGGGCGGGGGCCTACGAGCAGTACTTC.